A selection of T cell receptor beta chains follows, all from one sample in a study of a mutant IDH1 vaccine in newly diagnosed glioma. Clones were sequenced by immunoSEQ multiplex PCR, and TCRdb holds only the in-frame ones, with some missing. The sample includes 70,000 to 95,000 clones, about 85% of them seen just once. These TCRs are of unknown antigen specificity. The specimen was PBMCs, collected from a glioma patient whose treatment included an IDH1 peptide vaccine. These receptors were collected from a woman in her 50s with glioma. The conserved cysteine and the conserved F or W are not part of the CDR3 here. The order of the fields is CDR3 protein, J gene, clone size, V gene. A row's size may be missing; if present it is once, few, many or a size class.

CDR3 protein: ASSFRPGGEKLF
J gene: TRBJ1-4
clone size: .
V gene: TRBV28

CDR3 protein: ASTDGGAPEKLF
J gene: TRBJ1-4
clone size: .
V gene: TRBV6-6

CDR3 protein: ASSYSYEQF
J gene: TRBJ2-1
clone size: .
V gene: TRBV6-6

CDR3 protein: ASSPRGAYGYT
J gene: TRBJ1-2
clone size: .
V gene: TRBV18

CDR3 protein: ACYSRGPTGELF
J gene: TRBJ2-2
clone size: .
V gene: TRBV28

CDR3 protein: ASSLSLAGVSEQY
J gene: TRBJ2-7
clone size: .
V gene: TRBV5-5

CDR3 protein: ASSLTTGPVNQPQH
J gene: TRBJ1-5
clone size: .
V gene: TRBV7-9

CDR3 protein: ATSRDGGNQPQH
J gene: TRBJ1-5
clone size: .
V gene: TRBV15

CDR3 protein: ASSARDGPYEQY
J gene: TRBJ2-7
clone size: .
V gene: TRBV7-6

CDR3 protein: ASSYRTTADTQY
J gene: TRBJ2-3
clone size: .
V gene: TRBV27

CDR3 protein: ASSLRLTMGQPQH
J gene: TRBJ1-5
clone size: .
V gene: TRBV28

CDR3 protein: ATREGGRETQY
J gene: TRBJ2-5
clone size: few
V gene: TRBV15

CDR3 protein: ASTIRDREYADTQY
J gene: TRBJ2-3
clone size: .
V gene: TRBV6-6

CDR3 protein: SVGTGRHEQY
J gene: TRBJ2-7
clone size: .
V gene: TRBV29-1

CDR3 protein: ASSLGAGGDYEQY
J gene: TRBJ2-7
clone size: .
V gene: TRBV7-9

CDR3 protein: ASSLSTSGGFYEQY
J gene: TRBJ2-7
clone size: .
V gene: TRBV27

CDR3 protein: ASSTVRPRADTQY
J gene: TRBJ2-3
clone size: .
V gene: TRBV19

CDR3 protein: ASTVQGARNTEAF
J gene: TRBJ1-1
clone size: .
V gene: TRBV14

CDR3 protein: ASSLLGARNTEAF
J gene: TRBJ1-1
clone size: .
V gene: TRBV27

CDR3 protein: ASSLAADGYTEAF
J gene: TRBJ1-1
clone size: once
V gene: TRBV7-8

CDR3 protein: AGIRTEAF
J gene: TRBJ1-1
clone size: .
V gene: TRBV30

CDR3 protein: ASSLPGTPYEQY
J gene: TRBJ2-7
clone size: .
V gene: TRBV28

CDR3 protein: ASRSGSLYNEQF
J gene: TRBJ2-1
clone size: .
V gene: TRBV28

CDR3 protein: ASKGHEQF
J gene: TRBJ2-1
clone size: .
V gene: TRBV25-1

CDR3 protein: ASSIGTSYEQY
J gene: TRBJ2-7
clone size: .
V gene: TRBV19

CDR3 protein: ASSAGSGQRIQY
J gene: TRBJ2-4
clone size: .
V gene: TRBV9

CDR3 protein: ASGAFVQPQH
J gene: TRBJ1-5
clone size: few
V gene: TRBV28

CDR3 protein: ASSLSNSEKLF
J gene: TRBJ1-4
clone size: few
V gene: TRBV4-1

CDR3 protein: ASSFALRQGPAEQY
J gene: TRBJ2-7
clone size: .
V gene: TRBV7-9

CDR3 protein: ASSLSSGLYHNEQF
J gene: TRBJ2-1
clone size: .
V gene: TRBV28

CDR3 protein: ASSARGGSGANVLT
J gene: TRBJ2-6
clone size: .
V gene: TRBV2

CDR3 protein: ASSPRDDLSGYT
J gene: TRBJ1-2
clone size: .
V gene: TRBV7-9

CDR3 protein: ASSPLAGETGEQY
J gene: TRBJ2-7
clone size: .
V gene: TRBV5-5

CDR3 protein: ASSLEGGGRNTEAF
J gene: TRBJ1-1
clone size: .
V gene: TRBV7-9

CDR3 protein: ASSPGDQSPLH
J gene: TRBJ1-6
clone size: .
V gene: TRBV18

CDR3 protein: ASSLGQFYGYT
J gene: TRBJ1-2
clone size: .
V gene: TRBV28

CDR3 protein: AWRKYGTVGGGNTIY
J gene: TRBJ1-3
clone size: .
V gene: TRBV30

CDR3 protein: AIREAWGNQPQH
J gene: TRBJ1-5
clone size: once
V gene: TRBV10-3

CDR3 protein: AWSRSGGYNEQF
J gene: TRBJ2-1
clone size: .
V gene: TRBV30

CDR3 protein: ATWTSGNEQY
J gene: TRBJ2-7
clone size: .
V gene: TRBV28

CDR3 protein: ASSERSSSTDTQY
J gene: TRBJ2-3
clone size: .
V gene: TRBV10-1

CDR3 protein: ASSESTSGPNTGELF
J gene: TRBJ2-2
clone size: .
V gene: TRBV10-2

CDR3 protein: ASSTSGLYNEQF
J gene: TRBJ2-1
clone size: .
V gene: TRBV9

CDR3 protein: ASSGTYNEQF
J gene: TRBJ2-1
clone size: .
V gene: TRBV5-8

CDR3 protein: ASSPPTNRGLNEQF
J gene: TRBJ2-1
clone size: once
V gene: TRBV18

CDR3 protein: ASSPRILKVEAF
J gene: TRBJ1-1
clone size: .
V gene: TRBV5-1

CDR3 protein: ASSYSAGRLGYT
J gene: TRBJ1-2
clone size: once
V gene: TRBV6-5

CDR3 protein: AWSVGGTSGREQY
J gene: TRBJ2-7
clone size: .
V gene: TRBV30

CDR3 protein: ASSEWDEAYEQY
J gene: TRBJ2-7
clone size: .
V gene: TRBV10-2

CDR3 protein: ASSGTGGNTIY
J gene: TRBJ1-3
clone size: .
V gene: TRBV7-9

CDR3 protein: ASSRTIDLKQREVSYEQY
J gene: TRBJ2-7
clone size: .
V gene: TRBV13

CDR3 protein: ASSLREGYYNEQF
J gene: TRBJ2-1
clone size: .
V gene: TRBV7-3

CDR3 protein: ASKQGTGNTIY
J gene: TRBJ1-3
clone size: .
V gene: TRBV6-1

CDR3 protein: AWSVRPQGEQF
J gene: TRBJ2-1
clone size: few
V gene: TRBV30

CDR3 protein: AIRTLAGAYNEQF
J gene: TRBJ2-1
clone size: .
V gene: TRBV10-3

CDR3 protein: ASRAGTAVQY
J gene: TRBJ2-7
clone size: .
V gene: TRBV6-1

CDR3 protein: ASSQSTGDTDTQY
J gene: TRBJ2-3
clone size: .
V gene: TRBV23-1

CDR3 protein: ASSESGFDTGELF
J gene: TRBJ2-2
clone size: .
V gene: TRBV10-1